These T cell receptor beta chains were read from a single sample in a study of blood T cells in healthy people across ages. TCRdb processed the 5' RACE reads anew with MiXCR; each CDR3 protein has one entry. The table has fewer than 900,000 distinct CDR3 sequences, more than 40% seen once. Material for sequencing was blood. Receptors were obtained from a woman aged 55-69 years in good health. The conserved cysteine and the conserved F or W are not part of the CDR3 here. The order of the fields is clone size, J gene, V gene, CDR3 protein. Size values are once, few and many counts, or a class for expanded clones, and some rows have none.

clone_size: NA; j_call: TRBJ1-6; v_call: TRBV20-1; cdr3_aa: SARADRGGSPLH
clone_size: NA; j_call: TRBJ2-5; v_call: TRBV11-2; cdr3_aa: ASGQGLAETQY
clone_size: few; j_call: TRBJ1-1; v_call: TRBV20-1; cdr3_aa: SARTVTGERNTEAF
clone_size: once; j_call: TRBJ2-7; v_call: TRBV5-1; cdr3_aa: ASSLRGRGVSYEQY
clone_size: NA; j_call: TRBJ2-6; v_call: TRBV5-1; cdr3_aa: ATKQSSGANVLT
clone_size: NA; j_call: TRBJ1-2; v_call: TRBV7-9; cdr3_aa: ASSVMGDSGYT
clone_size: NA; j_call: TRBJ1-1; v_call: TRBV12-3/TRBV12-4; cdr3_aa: ATHGGRGTEAF
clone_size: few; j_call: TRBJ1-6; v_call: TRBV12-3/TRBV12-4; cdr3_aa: ASRSGTGTSPLH
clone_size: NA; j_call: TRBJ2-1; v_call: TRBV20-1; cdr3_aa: SARDRLGHNEQF
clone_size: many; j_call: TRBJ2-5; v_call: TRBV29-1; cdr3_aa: SVDSGALETQY
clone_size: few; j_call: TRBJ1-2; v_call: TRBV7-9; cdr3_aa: ASSGGTVGYGYT
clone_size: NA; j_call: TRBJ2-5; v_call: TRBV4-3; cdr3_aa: ASSQEEGANEQY
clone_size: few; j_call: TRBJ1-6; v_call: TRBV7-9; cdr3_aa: ASSFLGQIDSPLH
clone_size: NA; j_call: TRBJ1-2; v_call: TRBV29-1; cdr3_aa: SVMGVYGYT
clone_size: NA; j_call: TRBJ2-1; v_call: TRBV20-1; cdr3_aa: SATEVGDEQF
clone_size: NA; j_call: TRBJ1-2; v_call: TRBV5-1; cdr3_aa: ASSRREVNYGYT
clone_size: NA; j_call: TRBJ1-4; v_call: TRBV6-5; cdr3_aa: ASSLTRGNEKLF
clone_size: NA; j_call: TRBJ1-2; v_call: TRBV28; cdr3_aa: VSSSPGQGEDGYT
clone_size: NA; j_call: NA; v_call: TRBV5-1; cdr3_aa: ASSIFRLADTYEQY
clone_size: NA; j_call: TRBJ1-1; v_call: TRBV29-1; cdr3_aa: SVVGQTMNTEAF
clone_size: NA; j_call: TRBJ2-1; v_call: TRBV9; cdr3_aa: ASSALGTGGDNEQF
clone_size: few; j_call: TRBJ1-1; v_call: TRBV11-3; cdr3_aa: ASSLDRWSPEAF
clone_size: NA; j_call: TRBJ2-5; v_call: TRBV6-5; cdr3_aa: TSSYQGRWSYQETQY
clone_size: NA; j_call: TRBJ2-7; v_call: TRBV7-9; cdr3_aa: ASSLAADFYEQY
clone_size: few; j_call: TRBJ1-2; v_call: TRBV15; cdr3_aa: ATSRDGRSNYGYT
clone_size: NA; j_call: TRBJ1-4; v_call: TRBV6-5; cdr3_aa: ASSYSGGAEKLF
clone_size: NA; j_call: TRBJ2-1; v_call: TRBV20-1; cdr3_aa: SASMTSTYNKQF
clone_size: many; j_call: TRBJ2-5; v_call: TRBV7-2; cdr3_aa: ASSLALGRSGETQY
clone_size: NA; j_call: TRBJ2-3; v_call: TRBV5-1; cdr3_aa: ASSLEGTFDTQY
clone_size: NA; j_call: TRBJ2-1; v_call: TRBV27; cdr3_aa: ASSKTGGGQF
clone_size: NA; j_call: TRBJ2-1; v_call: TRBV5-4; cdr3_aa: ASSPTGGTAYNEQF
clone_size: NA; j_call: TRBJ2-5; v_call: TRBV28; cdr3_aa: ASSLWEGEETQY